These T cell receptor beta chains were read from a single sample in a study of Ad26.COV2.S vaccination and SARS-CoV-2 variants. Libraries were prepared by immunoSEQ multiplex PCR; TCRdb keeps only in-frame clonotypes and omits some of them. The sample records about 350,000 clones, around 90% being singletons. The sequencing here drew on peripheral blood, taken in a trial of Ad26.COV2.S vaccine versus placebo. These receptors all come from a person between 18 and 60 years old who received the Ad26.COV2.S COVID-19 vaccine or a placebo. Both conserved end residues are part of each CDR3. D genes are given only for firm matches. The size entry is marked missing in some rows and otherwise reads once, few, many or a size class.

V gene: TRBV30
D gene: .
clone size: .
J gene: TRBJ1-5
CDR3 protein: CAWSIEFRDQPQHF
CDR3 DNA: TGTGCCTGGAGTATAGAGTTCAGGGACCAGCCCCAGCATTTT

V gene: TRBV15
D gene: .
clone size: once
J gene: TRBJ1-4
CDR3 protein: CATSLRASTNEKLFF
CDR3 DNA: TGTGCCACCAGTCTTCGGGCCTCCACTAATGAAAAACTGTTTTTT

V gene: TRBV7-9
D gene: TRBD1
clone size: .
J gene: TRBJ2-1
CDR3 protein: CASSPSRDRAGFF
CDR3 DNA: TGTGCCAGCAGCCCAAGCCGGGACAGGGCAGGGTTCTTC

V gene: TRBV6-5
D gene: .
clone size: .
J gene: TRBJ2-2
CDR3 protein: CASSWNRRDTGELFF
CDR3 DNA: TGTGCCAGCAGTTGGAACCGGAGGGACACCGGGGAGCTGTTTTTT

V gene: TRBV27
D gene: .
clone size: .
J gene: TRBJ1-5
CDR3 protein: CASSVPGRRQPQHF
CDR3 DNA: TGTGCCAGCAGTGTCCCGGGACGTCGCCAGCCCCAGCATTTT

V gene: TRBV6-2/TRBV6-3
D gene: TRBD1
clone size: .
J gene: TRBJ1-1
CDR3 protein: CASSETGGRTEAFF
CDR3 DNA: TGTGCCAGCAGCGAGACAGGGGGCAGGACTGAAGCTTTCTTT

V gene: TRBV5-6
D gene: .
clone size: .
J gene: TRBJ1-2
CDR3 protein: CASSFIAGIYGYTF
CDR3 DNA: TGTGCCAGCAGCTTTATAGCAGGGATCTATGGCTACACCTTC

V gene: TRBV7-9
D gene: .
clone size: .
J gene: TRBJ2-7
CDR3 protein: CASSLVPYEQYF
CDR3 DNA: TGTGCCAGCAGCTTAGTTCCCTACGAGCAGTACTTC

V gene: TRBV7-2
D gene: .
clone size: few
J gene: TRBJ1-5
CDR3 protein: CASSIRGNQPQHF
CDR3 DNA: TGTGCCAGCAGCATCAGGGGCAATCAGCCCCAGCATTTT

V gene: TRBV5-1
D gene: .
clone size: .
J gene: TRBJ1-3
CDR3 protein: CASSSAVSLNSGNTIYF
CDR3 DNA: TGCGCCAGCAGCTCTGCAGTTTCCCTTAACTCTGGAAACACCATATATTTT

V gene: TRBV3-1/TRBV3-2
D gene: TRBD1
clone size: once
J gene: TRBJ2-5
CDR3 protein: CASNPWGTGQETQYF
CDR3 DNA: TGTGCCAGCAACCCATGGGGGACAGGACAAGAGACCCAGTACTTC

V gene: TRBV19
D gene: .
clone size: .
J gene: TRBJ1-1
CDR3 protein: CASSIEDSVTEAFF
CDR3 DNA: TGTGCCAGTAGTATTGAGGATTCTGTAACTGAAGCTTTCTTT

V gene: TRBV15
D gene: .
clone size: .
J gene: TRBJ2-3
CDR3 protein: CATSEENTDTQYF
CDR3 DNA: TGTGCCACCAGCGAGGAAAACACAGATACGCAGTATTTT

V gene: TRBV7-2
D gene: TRBD1
clone size: .
J gene: TRBJ2-1
CDR3 protein: CASSFQQGEEQFF
CDR3 DNA: TGTGCCAGCAGCTTTCAACAGGGGGAAGAGCAGTTCTTC

V gene: TRBV10-3
D gene: .
clone size: .
J gene: TRBJ1-3
CDR3 protein: CAISEAGARNTIYF
CDR3 DNA: TGTGCCATCAGTGAAGCAGGGGCCAGAAACACCATATATTTT

V gene: TRBV28
D gene: .
clone size: .
J gene: TRBJ2-7
CDR3 protein: CASSLYRGGAGAEQYF
CDR3 DNA: TGTGCCAGCAGTTTGTACAGGGGGGGGGCTGGCGCGGAGCAGTACTTC

V gene: TRBV5-6
D gene: .
clone size: .
J gene: TRBJ1-2
CDR3 protein: CASSPVGGYGYTF
CDR3 DNA: TGTGCCAGCAGCCCGGTGGGGGGGTACGGCTACACCTTC

V gene: TRBV28
D gene: .
clone size: once
J gene: TRBJ2-5
CDR3 protein: CASSLLQETQYF
CDR3 DNA: TGTGCCAGCAGTTTATTGCAGGAGACCCAGTACTTC

V gene: TRBV5-6
D gene: TRBD1
clone size: .
J gene: TRBJ2-2
CDR3 protein: CASEGQTYTGELFF
CDR3 DNA: TGTGCCAGCGAGGGACAGACATACACCGGGGAGCTGTTTTTT

V gene: TRBV7-2
D gene: .
clone size: once
J gene: TRBJ2-2
CDR3 protein: CASSLEHNTGELFF
CDR3 DNA: TGTGCCAGCAGCTTAGAACATAACACCGGGGAGCTGTTTTTT

V gene: TRBV7-2
D gene: TRBD1
clone size: .
J gene: TRBJ2-7
CDR3 protein: CASSADRAREQYF
CDR3 DNA: TGTGCCAGCAGCGCGGACAGGGCTCGAGAGCAGTACTTC

V gene: TRBV2
D gene: .
clone size: .
J gene: TRBJ2-7
CDR3 protein: CASSEASDTPYEQYF
CDR3 DNA: TGTGCCAGCAGTGAAGCGTCTGACACCCCCTACGAGCAGTACTTC

V gene: TRBV19
D gene: .
clone size: once
J gene: TRBJ1-3
CDR3 protein: CASSNDRLYSGNTIYF
CDR3 DNA: TGTGCCAGTAGTAATGACAGACTGTACTCTGGAAACACCATATATTTT

V gene: TRBV6-5
D gene: TRBD2
clone size: .
J gene: TRBJ2-7
CDR3 protein: CASNEEGGSSYEQYF
CDR3 DNA: TGTGCCAGTAACGAAGAGGGCGGGAGCTCCTACGAGCAGTACTTC

V gene: TRBV15
D gene: TRBD1
clone size: .
J gene: TRBJ1-2
CDR3 protein: CATSGGQGLYYGYTF
CDR3 DNA: TGTGCCACCAGCGGCGGACAGGGCCTATACTATGGCTACACCTTC

V gene: TRBV5-4
D gene: .
clone size: .
J gene: TRBJ2-5
CDR3 protein: CASSLGRDQETQYF
CDR3 DNA: TGTGCCAGCAGCTTGGGACGGGACCAAGAGACCCAGTACTTC

V gene: TRBV6-5
D gene: .
clone size: .
J gene: TRBJ2-1
CDR3 protein: CASKEGYAYNEQFF
CDR3 DNA: TGTGCCAGCAAGGAGGGGTATGCCTACAATGAGCAGTTCTTC

V gene: TRBV7-6
D gene: TRBD1
clone size: .
J gene: TRBJ2-7
CDR3 protein: CASSQQGTPYEQYF
CDR3 DNA: TGTGCCAGCAGTCAACAGGGGACCCCTTACGAGCAGTACTTC

V gene: TRBV11-3
D gene: .
clone size: .
J gene: TRBJ2-2
CDR3 protein: CASSLGGGVTGELFF
CDR3 DNA: TGTGCCAGCAGCTTGGGGGGCGGGGTGACCGGGGAGCTGTTTTTT

V gene: TRBV9
D gene: .
clone size: once
J gene: TRBJ2-5
CDR3 protein: CASSVDPATETQYF
CDR3 DNA: TGTGCCAGCAGCGTAGATCCGGCAACGGAGACCCAGTACTTC

V gene: TRBV4-3
D gene: .
clone size: .
J gene: TRBJ1-6
CDR3 protein: CASSRTLSSYNSPLHF
CDR3 DNA: TGCGCCAGCAGCCGGACTTTAAGCTCCTATAATTCACCCCTCCACTTT

V gene: TRBV12-3/TRBV12-4
D gene: .
clone size: .
J gene: TRBJ1-2
CDR3 protein: CASSRGDYGYTF
CDR3 DNA: TGTGCCAGCAGTAGAGGTGACTATGGCTACACCTTC

V gene: TRBV6-2/TRBV6-3
D gene: TRBD2
clone size: .
J gene: TRBJ2-4
CDR3 protein: CASSLAGAKNIQYF
CDR3 DNA: TGTGCCAGCAGCTTAGCGGGGGCCAAAAACATTCAGTACTTC

V gene: TRBV11-3
D gene: TRBD2
clone size: .
J gene: TRBJ2-2
CDR3 protein: CASSPRTSDTGELFF
CDR3 DNA: TGTGCCAGCAGCCCGAGGACTAGCGACACCGGGGAGCTGTTTTTT

V gene: TRBV10-2
D gene: .
clone size: .
J gene: TRBJ2-3
CDR3 protein: CASRLTYSTDTQYF
CDR3 DNA: TGCGCCAGCAGACTTACCTACAGCACAGATACGCAGTATTTT

V gene: TRBV6-5
D gene: .
clone size: .
J gene: TRBJ1-2
CDR3 protein: CASSYSLSTNYGYTF
CDR3 DNA: TGTGCCAGCAGTTACTCGTTAAGCACTAACTATGGCTACACCTTC

V gene: TRBV7-9
D gene: .
clone size: once
J gene: TRBJ1-4
CDR3 protein: CASSLLGGATNEKLFF
CDR3 DNA: TGTGCCAGCAGCTTACTGGGCGGGGCAACTAATGAAAAACTGTTTTTT

V gene: TRBV10-3
D gene: TRBD2
clone size: .
J gene: TRBJ2-1
CDR3 protein: CAIRLGRTSFDNEQFF
CDR3 DNA: TGTGCCATCAGGTTGGGAAGGACTAGCTTCGACAATGAGCAGTTCTTC

V gene: TRBV4-2
D gene: TRBD2
clone size: .
J gene: TRBJ2-7
CDR3 protein: CASSRNHLAGGGVSSYEQYF
CDR3 DNA: TGTGCCAGCAGCCGCAATCATCTAGCGGGGGGAGGGGTTAGCTCCTACGAGCAGTACTTC

V gene: TRBV23-1
D gene: TRBD1
clone size: .
J gene: TRBJ2-7
CDR3 protein: CASSHQGACYEQYF
CDR3 DNA: TGCGCCAGCAGTCATCAGGGGGCTTGTTACGAGCAGTACTTC

V gene: TRBV30
D gene: TRBD1
clone size: .
J gene: TRBJ1-3
CDR3 protein: CAWSVRTGVTSGNTIYF
CDR3 DNA: TGTGCCTGGAGTGTAAGGACAGGGGTAACCTCTGGAAACACCATATATTTT

V gene: TRBV5-1
D gene: .
clone size: .
J gene: TRBJ1-2
CDR3 protein: CASSLGRDDGYTF
CDR3 DNA: TGCGCCAGCAGCTTAGGGAGGGATGATGGCTACACCTTC

V gene: TRBV7-8
D gene: .
clone size: .
J gene: TRBJ1-1
CDR3 protein: CASSLGGGRNTEAFF
CDR3 DNA: TGTGCCAGCAGCTTAGGGGGAGGGAGGAACACTGAAGCTTTCTTT

V gene: TRBV18
D gene: TRBD1
clone size: .
J gene: TRBJ1-2
CDR3 protein: CASSPSTGAPNYGYTF
CDR3 DNA: TGTGCCAGCTCACCGTCGACAGGGGCCCCTAACTATGGCTACACCTTC

V gene: TRBV4-3
D gene: .
clone size: .
J gene: TRBJ1-2
CDR3 protein: CASSQANAGYTF
CDR3 DNA: TGCGCCAGCAGCCAAGCAAACGCCGGCTACACCTTC

V gene: TRBV7-3
D gene: TRBD1
clone size: .
J gene: TRBJ2-6
CDR3 protein: CASSGGQGTGANVLTF
CDR3 DNA: TGTGCCAGCAGCGGGGGACAGGGAACTGGGGCCAACGTCCTGACTTTC

V gene: TRBV19
D gene: TRBD2
clone size: .
J gene: TRBJ2-3
CDR3 protein: CAAQRTSGFLDTQYF
CDR3 DNA: TGTGCCGCCCAAAGGACTAGCGGATTTTTGGATACGCAGTATTTT

V gene: TRBV12-3/TRBV12-4
D gene: .
clone size: .
J gene: TRBJ1-2
CDR3 protein: CASTTLKGTGYTF
CDR3 DNA: TGTGCCAGCACTACCCTCAAGGGGACTGGCTACACCTTC

V gene: TRBV10-3
D gene: .
clone size: .
J gene: TRBJ2-3
CDR3 protein: CAISESAGDTQYF
CDR3 DNA: TGTGCCATCAGTGAGTCCGCCGGGGATACGCAGTATTTT

V gene: TRBV4-1
D gene: .
clone size: few
J gene: TRBJ1-4
CDR3 protein: CASSQGTSAGVSEKLFF
CDR3 DNA: TGCGCCAGCAGCCAAGGAACTAGCGCTGGAGTTTCCGAAAAACTGTTTTTT

V gene: TRBV10-3
D gene: .
clone size: .
J gene: TRBJ1-5
CDR3 protein: CAISEDLGARVDQPQHF
CDR3 DNA: TGTGCCATCAGTGAAGACCTGGGGGCCAGGGTAGATCAGCCCCAGCATTTT

V gene: TRBV4-2
D gene: TRBD2
clone size: once
J gene: TRBJ2-7
CDR3 protein: CASRPAGTSGYEQYF
CDR3 DNA: TGTGCCAGCAGGCCGGCCGGGACTAGCGGTTACGAGCAGTACTTC

V gene: TRBV19
D gene: .
clone size: .
J gene: TRBJ2-3
CDR3 protein: CASRDLTDTQYF
CDR3 DNA: TGTGCCAGTAGGGACCTCACAGATACGCAGTATTTT